This T cell receptor beta chain was recorded in a study of cytomegalovirus exposure and HLA in healthy donors. Germline values: CDR1 MNHEY, CDR2 SMNVEV (reference sequence). This CDR3 comprises 14 residues. V was trimmed by 6 bases and J by 3 bases, leaving 12 bases between them. PCR was performed using 60 Vbeta and 13 Jbeta primers. The table came from immunoSEQ multiplex PCR; TCRdb's copy has only in-frame clones and leaves some out. The profile shows over 150,000 clones, more than 70% of them singletons. This chain uses TRBV27 with TRBJ2-1; a possible D gene is TRBD2 (5 bases). This clonotype originated in a young man in good health and CMV-seropositive. Material for sequencing was PBMCs. DNA of the CDR3: TGTGCCAGCAGGACCGGCCGGGACTACAATGAGCAGTTCTTC. Its protein is CASRTGRDYNEQFF.